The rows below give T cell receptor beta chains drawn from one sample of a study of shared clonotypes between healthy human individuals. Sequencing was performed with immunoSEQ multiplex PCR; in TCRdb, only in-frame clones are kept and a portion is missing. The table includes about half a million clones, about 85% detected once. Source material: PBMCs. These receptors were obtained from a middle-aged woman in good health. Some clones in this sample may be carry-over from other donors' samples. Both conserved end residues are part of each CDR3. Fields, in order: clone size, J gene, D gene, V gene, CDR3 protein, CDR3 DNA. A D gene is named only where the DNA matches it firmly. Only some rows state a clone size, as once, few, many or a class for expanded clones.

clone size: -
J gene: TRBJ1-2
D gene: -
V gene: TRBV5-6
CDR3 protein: CASSLGTQLYGYTF
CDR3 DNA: TGTGCCAGCAGCTTGGGGACACAACTCTATGGCTACACCTTC

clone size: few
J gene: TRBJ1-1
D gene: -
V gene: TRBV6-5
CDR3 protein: CASRDGPGTEAFF
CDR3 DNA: TGTGCCAGCAGGGACGGACCGGGCACTGAAGCTTTCTTT

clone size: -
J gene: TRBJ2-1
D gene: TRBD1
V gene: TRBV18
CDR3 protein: CASSPDRGSFYNEQFF
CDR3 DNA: TGTGCCAGCTCACCGGACAGGGGAAGTTTCTACAATGAGCAGTTCTTC

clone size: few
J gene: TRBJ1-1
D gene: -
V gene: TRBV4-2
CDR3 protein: CASSQEEGGPTEAFF
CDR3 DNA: TGTGCCAGCAGCCAAGAGGAGGGGGGCCCTACTGAAGCTTTCTTT

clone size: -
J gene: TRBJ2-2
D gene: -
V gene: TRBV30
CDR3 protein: CAWSRQNTGELFF
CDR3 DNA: TGTGCCTGGAGTCGACAGAACACCGGGGAGCTGTTTTTT

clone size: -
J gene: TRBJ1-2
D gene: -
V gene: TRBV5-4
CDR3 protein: CASSLGASTVYGYTF
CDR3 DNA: TGTGCCAGCAGCTTAGGCGCCAGCACGGTCTATGGCTACACCTTC

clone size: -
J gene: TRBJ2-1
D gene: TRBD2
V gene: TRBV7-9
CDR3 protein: CASSRSEREGGRDNEQFF
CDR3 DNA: TGTGCCAGCAGCCGGAGTGAGCGGGAGGGTGGTAGGGACAATGAGCAGTTCTTC

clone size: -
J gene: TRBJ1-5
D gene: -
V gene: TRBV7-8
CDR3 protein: CASSFSLVQGWQPQHF
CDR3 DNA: TGTGCCAGCAGCTTCTCCCTCGTACAGGGATGGCAGCCCCAGCATTTT

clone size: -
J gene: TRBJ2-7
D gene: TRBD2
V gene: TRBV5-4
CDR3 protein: CASSGGLAGLYEQYF
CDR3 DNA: TGTGCCAGCAGCGGGGGACTAGCGGGACTATACGAGCAGTACTTC

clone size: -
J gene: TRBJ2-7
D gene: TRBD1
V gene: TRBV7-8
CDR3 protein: CASSLTGTGPHEQYF
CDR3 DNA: TGTGCCAGCAGCTTAACCGGGACAGGGCCGCACGAGCAGTACTTC

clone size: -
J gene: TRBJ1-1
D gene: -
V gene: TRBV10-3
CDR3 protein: CAISPGHSGAEAFF
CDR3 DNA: TGTGCCATCTCCCCGGGACACTCAGGGGCTGAAGCTTTCTTT

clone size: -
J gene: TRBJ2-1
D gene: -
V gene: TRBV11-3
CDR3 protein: CASSREYNEQFF
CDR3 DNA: TGTGCCAGCAGCCGCGAGTACAATGAGCAGTTCTTC

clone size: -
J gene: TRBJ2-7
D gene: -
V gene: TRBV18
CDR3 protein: CASSPGTVTYEQYF
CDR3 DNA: TGTGCCAGCTCACCCGGGACGGTGACCTACGAGCAGTACTTC

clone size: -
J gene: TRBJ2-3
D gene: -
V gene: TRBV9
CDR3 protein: CASSPQGLELDTQYF
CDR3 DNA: TGTGCCAGCAGCCCCCAGGGGCTAGAGTTAGATACGCAGTATTTT

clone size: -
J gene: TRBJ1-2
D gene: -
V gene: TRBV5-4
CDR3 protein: CASSLRLGGANYGYTF
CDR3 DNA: TGTGCCAGCAGCTTGCGGTTGGGGGGAGCTAACTATGGCTACACCTTC

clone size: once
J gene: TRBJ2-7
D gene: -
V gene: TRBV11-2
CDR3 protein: CASSLDRLASEQYF
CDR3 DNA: TGTGCCAGCAGCCTCGACAGGTTGGCGAGCGAGCAGTACTTC

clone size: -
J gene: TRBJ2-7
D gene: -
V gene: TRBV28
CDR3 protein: CASSLPGRGKQYF
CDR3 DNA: TGTGCCAGCAGTTTGCCCGGGCGCGGTAAGCAGTACTTC